This entry lists 6 T cell receptor beta chains sequenced from one sample in a study of blood T cell repertoires in COVID-19. Assay: immunoSEQ multiplex PCR; the TCRdb copy retains only in-frame clones and omits some. The table includes around 120,000 clones, 70% to 80% detected once. Sequenced material: peripheral blood. These TCRs come from a man between 70 and 80 years old with active or convalescent COVID-19.

The chain uses TRBV5-1 and TRBJ2-3, with 7 bases matching TRBD1. After removal of 3 bases from V and 4 bases from J, the junction contained 17 bases not matched to a gene. The CDR3 runs to 18 residues. Looked up from germline, CDR1 is SGHRS and CDR2 is YFSETQ. The CDR3 nucleotides read TGCGCCAGCAGCTCCCCATTGGGCTCTCAGGGGGTGTCAGATACGCAGTATTTT. It codes for CASSSPLGSQGVSDTQYF.

The gene calls are TRBV4-1 and TRBJ1-2, with 8 bases identical to TRBD1. The ends lost 4 bases at V and 10 bases at J; junction bases unmatched: 11. Per germline, CDR1 MGHRA and CDR2 YSYEKL. There are 14 residues in the CDR3. The CDR3 here is CASSPDRALFDYTF. CDR3 sequence (DNA): TGCGCCAGCAGCCCGGACAGGGCTCTCTTCGACTACACCTTC.

V is TRBV5-1 and J is TRBJ2-7; a weak D match, TRBD2 (6 bases). Trimming removed 3 bases at V and 3 bases at J, with 10 bases between. Germline CDR1 and CDR2: SGHRS and YFSETQ. The CDR3 is 13 amino acids. Here the CDR3 DNA reads TGCGCCAGCAGCTCCGACGGGGGCTACGAGCAGTACTTC. Protein: CASSSDGGYEQYF.

This chain uses TRBV5-1 with TRBJ2-2, with D perhaps TRBD2 (5 bases). The CDR3 is made up of 16 amino acids. Germline loops: CDR1 SGHRS, CDR2 YFSETQ. Trimming removed 4 bases from V and 5 bases from J, with 18 bases in between. CDR3 residues: CASSPRGSVNTGELFF. CDR3 nucleotide sequence: TGCGCCAGCAGCCCTCGGGGTAGCGTCAATACCGGGGAGCTGTTTTTT.

The chain carries TRBV6-5 and TRBJ1-1; possible D gene TRBD1, 6 bases. Per germline, CDR1 MNHEY and CDR2 SVGAGI. The CDR3 has 15 residues. V was cut by 6 bases and J by 5 bases, with 19 bases left in between. CDR3 in amino acids: CASRGPDRWGTEAFF. The CDR3 coding sequence is TGTGCCAGCAGGGGCCCCGACAGGTGGGGGACTGAAGCTTTCTTT.

This chain joins TRBV9 and TRBJ2-7; TRBD2 matches at 7 bases. Germline V lookup: CDR1 SGDLS, CDR2 YYNGEE. The CDR3 contains 17 residues. The junction had 14 bases not matched to a gene; V was cut back by 5 bases and J by 0 bases. The CDR3: CASSYGASGRSSYEQYF. DNA of the CDR3: TGTGCCAGCAGTTACGGGGCTAGCGGAAGGAGCTCCTACGAGCAGTACTTC.